This TCR beta chain was sequenced during a study of blood T cell repertoires in COVID-19. For the study at large: Samples representing acute and convalescent COVID-19 were sourced from the United States, Italy and Spain.

The data were produced by immunoSEQ multiplex PCR, yet TCRdb's version contains in-frame clones alone and is incomplete. The sample records roughly 200,000 clones, 85% to 90% being singletons. Germline V gene sequence: CDR1 MDHEN, CDR2 SYDVKM. Trimming left V 2 bases short and J 4 bases short, with 6 bases between. CDR3 length: 13 amino acids. This receptor was obtained from a man aged 60 to 75 who had recovered from COVID-19. Sequenced: peripheral blood. V is TRBV28 and J is TRBJ2-1; D is unclear. CDR3 in DNA: TGTGCCAGCAGTTTACCGGGTTACAATGAGCAGTTCTTC. Residues: CASSLPGYNEQFF.